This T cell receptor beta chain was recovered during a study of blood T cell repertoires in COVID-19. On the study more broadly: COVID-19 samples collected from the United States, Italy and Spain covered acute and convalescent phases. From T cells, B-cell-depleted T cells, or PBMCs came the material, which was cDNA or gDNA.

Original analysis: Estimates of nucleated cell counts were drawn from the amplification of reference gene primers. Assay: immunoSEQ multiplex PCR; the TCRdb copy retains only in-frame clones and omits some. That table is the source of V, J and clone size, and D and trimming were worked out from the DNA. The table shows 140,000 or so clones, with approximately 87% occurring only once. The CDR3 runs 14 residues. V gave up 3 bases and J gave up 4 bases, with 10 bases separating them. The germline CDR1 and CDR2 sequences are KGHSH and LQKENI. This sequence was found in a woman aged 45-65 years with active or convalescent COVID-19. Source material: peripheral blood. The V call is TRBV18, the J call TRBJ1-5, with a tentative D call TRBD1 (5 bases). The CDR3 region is CASSPGGGNQPQHF. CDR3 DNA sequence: TGTGCCAGCTCACCCGGGGGGGGTAATCAGCCCCAGCATTTT.